This record looks at one TCR beta chain sequence and its context. Its antigen is currently unknown. The sample belongs to a study of beta chain features in type 1 diabetes. Study-wide results and limits: Amplification by PCR could prefer shorter templates, with the same effect in patients and controls. Shorter TCRB CDR3s, moderately but significantly so, marked every one of the four CD4+ subsets in Type 1 diabetes patients.

Sorting with CD45RO/CCR7/CD25/CD127/CD95/CD27 yielded naive, central memory, regulatory and stem-like memory CD4+ cells. Sorting produced populations that all topped 95% purity. Expressed TCRB transcripts got sequenced, as all isolated RNA was reverse transcribed. Average reads for naive, central memory and regulatory T cell samples were roughly 3.4 million. Using immunoSEQ multiplex PCR, the repertoire was profiled, and TCRdb retains in-frame clones only, with some absent. Altogether over 150,000 clones are present, 6.5% to 8.5% being singletons, with the ten largest covering under 0.55%. The CDR3 has 16 residues. Per the germline V gene, CDR1 is SGHRS and CDR2 is YFSETQ. V lost 5 bases to trimming and J lost 6 bases, with 23 bases between them.

The receptor's source is a man aged 18-30 years with type 1 diabetes. Sequencing input: central memory CD4+ T cells from blood. The rearrangement uses TRBV5-1 and TRBJ1-2, with D possibly matching TRBD1 (5 bases). Written as DNA, the CDR3 is TGCGCCAGCAGTCAAACCCCGGGAGACAGTAGCGATGGCTACACCTTC. The encoded protein is CASSQTPGDSSDGYTF.